One and the same sample provided the 5 T cell receptor beta chains below, sequenced in a study of cytomegalovirus exposure and HLA in healthy donors. Vbeta (60) and Jbeta (13) primers were used in the PCR. Generated by immunoSEQ multiplex PCR, the TCRdb table keeps only in-frame clones and is missing some. The table records approximately 150,000 clones, about four fifths of them present only once. Material: PBMCs. Every receptor here comes from a male donor in good health and CMV-seronegative.

The chain couples TRBV5-6 to TRBJ1-1; the D is unclear. Germline CDR1 reads SGHDT; CDR2 reads YYEEEE. V was clipped by 2 bases and J by 2 bases, with 7 bases between them. This CDR3 is 13 amino acids long. The DNA for the CDR3 is TGTGCCAGCAGCTTCTCAGTTAACACTGAAGCTTTCTTT. Amino acid sequence: CASSFSVNTEAFF.

The chain couples TRBV9 to TRBJ2-1; D perhaps matches TRBD2 (5 bases). The CDR3 has 16 residues. CDR1 is SGDLS, CDR2 YYNGEE, per germline. V dropped 0 bases and J dropped 7 bases, with 17 bases sitting between them. The CDR3 region is CASSVVGRASANEQFF. The DNA of the CDR3 is TGTGCCAGCAGCGTAGTAGGGAGAGCCTCGGCTAATGAGCAGTTCTTC.

The CDR3 protein is CAWMVDTYEQYF. CDR3 DNA sequence: TGTGCCTGGATGGTAGATACCTACGAGCAGTACTTC. This chain links TRBV30 with TRBJ2-7; D is uncertain. The CDR3 length is 12 residues. Trimming took off 4 bases at V and 2 bases at J, with 9 bases between the two ends. Germline V gene sequence: CDR1 GTSNPN, CDR2 SVGIG (reference sequence).

The chain couples TRBV18 to TRBJ2-1, with 8 positions matching TRBD2. The ends lost 5 bases at V and 1 base at J; junction bases unmatched: 10. The CDR3 consists of 17 residues. Germline CDR1 KGHSH, CDR2 LQKENI. The CDR3 sequence is CASSVLSGSGSYNEQFF. In DNA form, the CDR3 reads TGTGCCAGCTCAGTATTGAGCGGGAGTGGGTCCTACAATGAGCAGTTCTTC.

The chain joins TRBV7-9 to TRBJ2-7, with D tentatively TRBD2 (5 bases). This CDR3 has 11 residues. V shed 10 bases and J shed 2 bases, with 9 bases lying between them. Germline CDR1 and CDR2: SEHNR and FQNEAQ (reference sequence). The CDR3 region is CAIPGAYEQYF. CDR3 bases: TGTGCCATCCCCGGGGCCTACGAGCAGTACTTC.